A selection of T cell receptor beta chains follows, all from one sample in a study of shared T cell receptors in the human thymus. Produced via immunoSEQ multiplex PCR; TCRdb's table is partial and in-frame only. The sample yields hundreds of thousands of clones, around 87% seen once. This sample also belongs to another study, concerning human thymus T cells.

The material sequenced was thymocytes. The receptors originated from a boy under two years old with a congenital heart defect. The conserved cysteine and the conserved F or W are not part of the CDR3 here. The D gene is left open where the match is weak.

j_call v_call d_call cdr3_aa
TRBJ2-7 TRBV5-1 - ASSPRVGATSYEQY
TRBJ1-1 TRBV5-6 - ASCGGGVASEAF
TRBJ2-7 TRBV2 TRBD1 ASRGQADEQY
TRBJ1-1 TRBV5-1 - ASSSARDKDTEAF
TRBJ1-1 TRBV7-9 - ASSLGGPGQGTLPAEAF
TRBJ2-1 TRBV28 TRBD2 ASSDGREGEQF
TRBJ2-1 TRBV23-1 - ASSKNISGISPNEQF
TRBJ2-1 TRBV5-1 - ASSFPLHNEQF
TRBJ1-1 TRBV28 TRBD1 ASSPTGTITEAF
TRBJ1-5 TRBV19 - ASSIDLYSGMAAQH
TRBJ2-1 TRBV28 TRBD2 ASSIPTKREGQF
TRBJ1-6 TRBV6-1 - ASSEDRSSPLH
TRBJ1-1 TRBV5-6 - ASSLEGAEAF
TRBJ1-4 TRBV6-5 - ASSYIRDANEKLF
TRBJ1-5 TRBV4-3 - ASSQVGALVGVKGDQPQH
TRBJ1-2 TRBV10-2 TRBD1 ASSRRTRGGYT
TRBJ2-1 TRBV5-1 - ASSLGEVHNEQF
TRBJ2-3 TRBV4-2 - ASSHGAPRPTDTQY
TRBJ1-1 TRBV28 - ASSRTSNTEAF
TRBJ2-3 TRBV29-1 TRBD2 SAHSGGLTDTQY
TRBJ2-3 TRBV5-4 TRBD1 ASSPYPGQDYTDTQY
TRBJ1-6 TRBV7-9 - ASSRGQPLH
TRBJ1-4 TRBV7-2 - ASSLGRRNEKLF
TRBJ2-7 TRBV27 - ASSCAAEHIYEQY
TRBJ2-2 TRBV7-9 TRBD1 ASSLRRRGQDTGELF
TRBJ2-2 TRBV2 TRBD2 ASTPSGGGRNTGELF
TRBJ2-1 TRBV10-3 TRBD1 AISEGTGYNEQF
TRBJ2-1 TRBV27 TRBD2 ASSPGLAGGPF
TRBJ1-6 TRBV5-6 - ASSLGPSSYNSPLH
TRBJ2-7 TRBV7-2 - ASSLPDGGDYEQY
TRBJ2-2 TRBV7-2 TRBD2 ASSSHGRALGELF
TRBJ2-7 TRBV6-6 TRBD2 ASRGGRDPYEQY
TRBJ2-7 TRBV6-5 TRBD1 ASSSRTGGSDEQY
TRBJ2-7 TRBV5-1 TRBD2 ASSLMTSGTYEQY
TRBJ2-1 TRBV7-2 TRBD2 ASSPASGGYNEQF
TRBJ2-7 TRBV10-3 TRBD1 AISGTGPTYEQY
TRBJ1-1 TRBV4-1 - ASSQTYKTGQLNTEAF
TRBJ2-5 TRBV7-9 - ASSLGLAQETQY
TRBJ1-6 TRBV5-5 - ASSLWAKAPPD
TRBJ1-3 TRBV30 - AWRNQGGENTIY
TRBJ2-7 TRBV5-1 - ASSLGGTRKNYEQY
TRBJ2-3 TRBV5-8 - ASSSRKSRGPSCTDTQY
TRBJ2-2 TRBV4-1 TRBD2 ASSLRLAGGPPPTGELF
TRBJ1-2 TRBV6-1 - ASSEAKGVGYGYT
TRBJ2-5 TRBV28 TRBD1 ASSPRTGGGETQY
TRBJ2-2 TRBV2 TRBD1 ASSERGRQGANTGELF
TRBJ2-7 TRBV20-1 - SAYERGEQY
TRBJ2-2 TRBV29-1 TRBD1 SARTGTGGHTGELF
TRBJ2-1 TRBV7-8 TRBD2 ASSLTRTSPYNEQF
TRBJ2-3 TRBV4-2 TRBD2 ASSQEYPAGGSTDTQY
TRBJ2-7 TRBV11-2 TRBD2 ASSTGPGGSYEQY
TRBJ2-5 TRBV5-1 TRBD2 ASSSERGGRQTQY